The entry below describes one TCR beta chain. Its matching antigen is unknown. The sample is drawn from a study of cytomegalovirus exposure and HLA in healthy donors. Study summary: Researchers found that 81% of under 450 genotyped donors fell within the Caucasian-associated ancestry cluster. Study-wide results and caveats: Being indistinguishable, some V segments were excluded, TRBV6-2 and TRBV6-3 among them. A later analysis by the authors found several of the most significant clusters apparently linked to common viral pathogens.

The junction had 8 bases not matched to a gene; V was cut back by 3 bases and J by 0 bases. This CDR3 contains 17 residues. Per the germline V gene, CDR1 is LGHNA and CDR2 is YNFKEQ. PCR primers comprised 60 Vbeta and 13 Jbeta primers. This table comes from immunoSEQ multiplex PCR, and its TCRdb copy is limited to in-frame clones, with some not included. The sample gives over 150,000 clones, about 85% of which show up once; 1% is in the top ten. Sequencing input: PBMCs. The chain recombines TRBV4-2 with TRBJ2-3; 8 nucleotides match TRBD2. This receptor was taken from a boy aged 2 to 9 in good health and CMV-seronegative. The CDR3 sequence is CASSQSGLAWSTDTQYF. The CDR3 DNA sequence: TGTGCCAGCAGCCAGAGCGGACTAGCTTGGAGCACAGATACGCAGTATTTT.